The rows below give T cell receptor beta chains drawn from one sample of a study of cytomegalovirus exposure and HLA in healthy donors. The method was immunoSEQ multiplex PCR; TCRdb's version includes in-frame clones alone and lacks a portion of them. The sample has about 170,000 clones; roughly 80% are singletons. The source material was PBMCs. These receptors were collected from a female donor in good health and CMV-seronegative. The CDR3 runs from the conserved cysteine through the conserved F or W. Clone size is shown for a subset of rows, as once, few, many or a class of expanded clone.

v_call	clone_size	cdr3_aa
TRBV4-1	NA	CASSPLAISYNEQFF
TRBV20-1	NA	CSAEGVYGYTF
TRBV27	NA	CATAPWDRGSGQFF
TRBV6-5	once	CASSPSVMNTGELFF
TRBV5-1	NA	CASFPAAGTDTQYF
TRBV18	NA	CASSPNRDSTTEAFF
TRBV20-1	NA	CSVSGENGYTF
TRBV27	few	CASSLSATRLAGGYNEQFF
TRBV29-1	NA	CSVEVAGPSYEQYF
TRBV11-2	few	CASSLVGALSGEQFF
TRBV30	NA	CAWSVTSGGEKLFF
TRBV30	NA	CAWSVRTGGQTQYF
TRBV18	once	CASSPSGGTEAFF
TRBV4-1	NA	CASSQTDSRRDTQYF
TRBV15	NA	CATSRDIQGSYYGYTF
TRBV10-3	NA	CAISESTSGPYEAFF
TRBV11-2	NA	CASSLERGSSYEQYF
TRBV2	few	CASSEGGRGTEAFF
TRBV19	NA	CASSDFNTQYF
TRBV5-4	NA	CASNRGGGSYEQYF
TRBV5-6	NA	CASSLSAGLSTDTQYF
TRBV19	NA	CASSRGGGQKNTEAFF
TRBV2	once	CASRAETGGNTEAFF
TRBV19	NA	CASSTRGGLRGYTF
TRBV6-1	few	CASGRGASYNEQFF
TRBV6-1	NA	CASSEDSPADYGYTF
TRBV28	NA	CASSSQETQYF
TRBV12-5	few	CASGTFIVLDRDTEAFF
TRBV30	once	CAWSVTGESQPQHF
TRBV7-9	NA	CASRDSNTGELFF
TRBV7-9	NA	CASSFAGTGGVINEKLFF
TRBV6-1	NA	CASRTVRGQSNIQYF
TRBV7-9	NA	CASSLGLAGGQYEQYF
TRBV11-2	NA	CASSPPMGSYGYTF
TRBV5-1	NA	CASSLLREVGELFF
TRBV7-6	few	CASSLDGGGGYGYTF
TRBV30	NA	CAWSITGIPYGYTF
TRBV4-1	NA	CASSQPRGTGYTF
TRBV5-8	NA	CASSADRDTVNQPQHF
TRBV5-1	NA	CASSLGLRDTQYF
TRBV7-9	NA	CASSLATGSSQPQHF
TRBV10-3	NA	CAIKVETSGGWVDTQYF
TRBV5-1	NA	CASSLIGNTEAFF
TRBV10-2	few	CASRGGTNEKLFF
TRBV6-4	NA	CASSRTRTDTGELFF
TRBV29-1	NA	CSVGGGQSETQYF
TRBV11-2	NA	CASSLDWRGSQPQHF